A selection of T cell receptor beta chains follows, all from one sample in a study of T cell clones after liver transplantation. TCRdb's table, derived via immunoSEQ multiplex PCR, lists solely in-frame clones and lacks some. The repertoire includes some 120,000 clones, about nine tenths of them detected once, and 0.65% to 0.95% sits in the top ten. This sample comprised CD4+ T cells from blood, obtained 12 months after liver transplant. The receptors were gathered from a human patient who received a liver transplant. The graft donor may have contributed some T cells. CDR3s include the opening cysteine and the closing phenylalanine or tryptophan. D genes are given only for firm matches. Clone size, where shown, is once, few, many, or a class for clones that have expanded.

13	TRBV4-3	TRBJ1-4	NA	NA	CASSRGVNEKLFF	TGCGCCAGCAGTAGGGGAGTTAATGAAAAACTGTTTTTT
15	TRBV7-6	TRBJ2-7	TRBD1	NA	CASSPGSGGSYEQYF	TGTGCCAGCAGCCCTGGGTCAGGGGGCTCCTACGAGCAGTACTTC
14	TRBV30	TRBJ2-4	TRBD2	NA	CAWSVGTNQIIQYF	TGTGCCTGGAGTGTAGGGACTAACCAGATCATTCAGTACTTC
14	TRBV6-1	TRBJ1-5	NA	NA	CASSVQGDNQPQHF	TGTGCCAGCAGTGTACAGGGAGACAATCAGCCCCAGCATTTT
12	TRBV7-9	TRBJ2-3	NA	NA	CASNSGVDTQYF	TGTGCCAGCAATTCGGGAGTTGATACGCAGTATTTT
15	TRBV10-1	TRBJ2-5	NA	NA	CASSDGPTEPETQYF	TGCGCCAGCAGTGACGGGCCAACAGAACCTGAGACCCAGTACTTC
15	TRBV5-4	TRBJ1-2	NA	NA	CASSLLPTGTYGYTF	TGTGCCAGCAGCCTTCTACCGACAGGAACCTATGGCTACACCTTC
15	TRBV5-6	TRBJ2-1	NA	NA	CASSWRGTADNEQFF	TGTGCCAGCAGCTGGAGGGGGACGGCTGACAATGAGCAGTTCTTC
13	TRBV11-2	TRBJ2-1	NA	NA	CASSLGRNNEQFF	TGTGCCAGCAGCTTAGGAAGAAACAATGAGCAGTTCTTC
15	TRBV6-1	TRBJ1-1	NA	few	CASSERARANTEAFF	TGTGCCAGCAGTGAACGGGCCAGGGCGAACACTGAAGCTTTCTTT
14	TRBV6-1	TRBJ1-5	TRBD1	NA	CASSVQGMVQPQHF	TGTGCCAGCAGTGTACAGGGGATGGTTCAGCCCCAGCATTTT
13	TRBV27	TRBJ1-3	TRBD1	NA	CASGKTGRNTIYF	TGTGCCAGCGGAAAGACAGGGAGAAACACCATATATTTT
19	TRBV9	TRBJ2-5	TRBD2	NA	CASSGRGGLAGGNQETQYF	TGTGCCAGCAGCGGGCGAGGGGGACTAGCGGGAGGCAACCAAGAGACCCAGTACTTC
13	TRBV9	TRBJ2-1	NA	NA	CASSVVQLGEQFF	TGTGCCAGCAGCGTAGTACAATTGGGGGAGCAGTTCTTC
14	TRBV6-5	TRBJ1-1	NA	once	CASTPRPLNTEAFF	TGTGCCAGCACCCCACGGCCGTTGAACACTGAAGCTTTCTTT
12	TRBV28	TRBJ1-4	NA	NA	CASSRPNEKLFF	TGTGCCAGCAGTCGACCTAATGAAAAACTGTTTTTT
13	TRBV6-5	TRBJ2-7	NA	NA	CASSPGPRSVQYF	TGTGCCAGCAGTCCCGGCCCACGGTCGGTGCAGTACTTC
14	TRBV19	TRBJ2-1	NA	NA	CASSNWRTYNEQFF	TGTGCCAGTAGTAACTGGCGGACCTACAATGAGCAGTTCTTC
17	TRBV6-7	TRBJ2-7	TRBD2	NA	CASSYSIGTSIPYEQYF	TGTGCCAGCAGTTACTCGATCGGGACTAGTATTCCCTACGAGCAGTACTTC
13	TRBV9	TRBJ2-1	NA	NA	CASSVLGENEQFF	TGTGCCAGCAGCGTATTAGGGGAGAATGAGCAGTTCTTC
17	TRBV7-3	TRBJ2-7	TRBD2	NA	CASTSVGGSVRSYEQYF	TGTGCCAGCACGTCTGTTGGCGGGAGTGTTCGGTCCTACGAGCAGTACTTC
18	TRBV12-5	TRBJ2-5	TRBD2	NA	CASGLIAGGPSRQETQYF	TGTGCTAGTGGTCTCATAGCGGGAGGGCCTTCTCGGCAAGAGACCCAGTACTTC
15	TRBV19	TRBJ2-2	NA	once	CASSDGTRETGELFF	TGTGCCAGTAGTGATGGGACGAGGGAAACCGGGGAGCTGTTTTTT
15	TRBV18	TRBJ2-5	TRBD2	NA	CASSPGASGEETQYF	TGTGCCAGCTCACCCGGGGCTAGCGGAGAAGAGACCCAGTACTTC
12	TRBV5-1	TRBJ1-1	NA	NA	CASSRSGTEAFF	TGCGCCAGCAGCCGGAGCGGCACTGAAGCTTTCTTT
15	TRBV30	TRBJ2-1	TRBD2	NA	CAWRDMGAGSREQFF	TGTGCCTGGAGAGATATGGGAGCGGGATCGAGAGAGCAGTTCTTC
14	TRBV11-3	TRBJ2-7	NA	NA	CASKFLADSYEQYF	TGTGCCAGCAAGTTCCTGGCAGACTCCTACGAGCAGTACTTC
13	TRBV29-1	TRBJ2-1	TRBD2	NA	CSVDLVAGGPQFF	TGCAGCGTTGACCTTGTAGCGGGAGGGCCCCAGTTCTTC
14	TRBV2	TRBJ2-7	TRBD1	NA	CASRRTGGDYEQYF	TGTGCCAGCAGAAGGACAGGGGGCGACTACGAGCAGTACTTC
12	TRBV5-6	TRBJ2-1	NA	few	CASSWEQEEQFF	TGTGCCAGCAGCTGGGAACAGGAAGAGCAGTTCTTC
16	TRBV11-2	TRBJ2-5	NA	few	CASSPELRWGRETQYF	TGTGCCAGCAGCCCCGAGCTGAGGTGGGGGAGAGAGACCCAGTACTTC
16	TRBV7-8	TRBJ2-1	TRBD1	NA	CASSLNDRGSYNEQFF	TGTGCCAGCAGCCTAAATGACAGGGGCTCCTACAATGAGCAGTTCTTC
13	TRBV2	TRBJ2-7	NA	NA	CASGRGETYEQYF	TGTGCCAGCGGGCGGGGCGAGACATACGAGCAGTACTTC
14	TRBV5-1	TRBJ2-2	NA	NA	CASSLGAGAGELFF	TGCGCCAGCAGCTTGGGGGCAGGGGCCGGGGAGCTGTTTTTT
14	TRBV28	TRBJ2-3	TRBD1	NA	CASSQDRVADTQYF	TGTGCCAGCAGCCAGGACAGGGTCGCAGATACGCAGTATTTT
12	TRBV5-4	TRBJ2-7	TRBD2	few	CASSSSGYEQYF	TGTGCCAGCAGCTCTAGCGGTTACGAGCAGTACTTC
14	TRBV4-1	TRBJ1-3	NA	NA	CASSQPGRGNTIYF	TGCGCCAGCAGCCAGCCGGGACGAGGAAACACCATATATTTT
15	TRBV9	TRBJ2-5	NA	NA	CASTKDRGPGETQYF	TGTGCCAGCACCAAAGACCGGGGGCCTGGGGAGACCCAGTACTTC
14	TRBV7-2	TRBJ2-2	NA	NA	CASSTQGATGELFF	TGTGCCAGCAGCACACAGGGTGCCACCGGGGAGCTGTTTTTT
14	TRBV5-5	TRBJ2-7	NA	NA	CASRWGLNTYEQYF	TGTGCCAGCCGCTGGGGCTTGAATACCTACGAGCAGTACTTC
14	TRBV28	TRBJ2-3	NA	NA	CASSRPGGTDTQYF	TGTGCCAGCAGTCGACCGGGGGGCACAGATACGCAGTATTTT
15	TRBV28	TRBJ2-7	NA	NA	CASSYKGVHSYEQYF	TGTGCCAGCAGTTACAAGGGGGTCCATTCCTACGAGCAGTACTTC
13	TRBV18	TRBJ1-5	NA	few	CASSLYSNQPQHF	TGTGCCAGCTCACTTTATAGCAATCAGCCCCAGCATTTT
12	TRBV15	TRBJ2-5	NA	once	CATSGTQETQYF	TGTGCCACCAGCGGCACCCAAGAGACCCAGTACTTC
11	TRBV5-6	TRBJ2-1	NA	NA	CASSWRNEQFF	TGTGCCAGCAGCTGGCGCAATGAGCAGTTCTTC
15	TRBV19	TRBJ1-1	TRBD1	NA	CASMAPGDRGAEAFF	TGTGCCAGTATGGCGCCCGGCGACAGGGGCGCTGAAGCTTTCTTT
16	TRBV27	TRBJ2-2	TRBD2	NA	CASSPRLAGGAGELFF	TGTGCCAGCAGCCCTCGACTAGCGGGAGGTGCCGGGGAGCTGTTTTTT
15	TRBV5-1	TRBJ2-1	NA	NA	CASSLRQSTGNEQFF	TGCGCCAGCAGCTTGCGACAGTCAACGGGCAATGAGCAGTTCTTC
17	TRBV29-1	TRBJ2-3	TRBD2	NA	CSELGSGRRGGTDTQYF	TGCAGCGAACTTGGTAGCGGGAGGCGGGGGGGGACAGATACGCAGTATTTT
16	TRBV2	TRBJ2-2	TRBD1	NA	CASRGDREHDTGELFF	TGTGCCAGCAGGGGGGACAGGGAACATGACACCGGGGAGCTGTTTTTT
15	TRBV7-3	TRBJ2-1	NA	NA	CASSPGAGALGEQFF	TGTGCCAGCAGCCCGGGGGCGGGGGCCCTGGGTGAGCAGTTCTTC
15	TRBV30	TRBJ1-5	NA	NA	CAWSPGGRDIGPQHF	TGTGCCTGGAGTCCCGGGGGCAGGGACATAGGGCCCCAGCATTTT
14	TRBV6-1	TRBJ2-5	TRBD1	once	CASRGTGRPETQYF	TGTGCCAGCCGTGGGACAGGGCGTCCGGAGACCCAGTACTTC
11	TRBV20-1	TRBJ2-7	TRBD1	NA	CSANHRGEQYF	TGCAGTGCTAACCACAGGGGCGAGCAGTACTTC
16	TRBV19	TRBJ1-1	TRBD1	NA	CASSPIRDRGFTEAFF	TGTGCCAGTAGTCCTATCCGGGACAGGGGGTTCACTGAAGCTTTCTTT
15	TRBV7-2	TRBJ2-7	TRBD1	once	CASSFDRGRTYEQYF	TGTGCCAGCAGCTTTGACAGGGGTAGGACCTACGAGCAGTACTTC